This T cell receptor (beta chain) was sequenced in a study of human T cells and chemical hapten exposure. TCRdb analysed the RACE reads with MiXCR anew, one entry per CDR3 protein. The sample carries 110,000 or so distinct CDR3 sequences, nearly 35% recorded once. Regarding time point: patch test 3, about 24 weeks after DPC sensitization. Specified treatment: therapeutic diphenylcyclopropenone sensitization with weekly scalp DPC. V lost 6 bases to trimming and J lost 2 bases, with 12 bases between them. Germline CDR1 MNHEY, CDR2 SVGEGT. The CDR3 sequence is 14 residues long. This clonotype has only a few counts.

This rearrangement joins TRBV6-2 or TRBV6-3 to TRBJ2-3, with unresolved D. This receptor was obtained from a man aged 40-50 years with alopecia areata. Some clones in this sample may be carry-over from other donors' samples. The source was whole blood, collected in connection with sensitization to the hapten diphenylcyclopropenone (DPC). The CDR3 sequence: CASSNAPVTDTQYF. The DNA for the CDR3 is TGTGCCAGCAGCAACGCTCCAGTCACAGATACGCAGTATTTT.